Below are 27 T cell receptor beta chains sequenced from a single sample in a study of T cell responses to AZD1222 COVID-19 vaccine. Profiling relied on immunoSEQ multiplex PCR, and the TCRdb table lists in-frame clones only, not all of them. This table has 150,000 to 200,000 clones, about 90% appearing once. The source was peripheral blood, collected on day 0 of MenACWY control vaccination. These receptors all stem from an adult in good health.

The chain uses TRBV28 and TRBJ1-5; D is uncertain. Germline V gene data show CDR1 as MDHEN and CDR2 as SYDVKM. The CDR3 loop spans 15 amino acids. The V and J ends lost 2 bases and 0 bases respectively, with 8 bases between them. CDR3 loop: CASSLVILSNQPQHF. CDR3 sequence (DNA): TGTGCCAGCAGTTTAGTAATTCTTAGCAATCAGCCCCAGCATTTT.

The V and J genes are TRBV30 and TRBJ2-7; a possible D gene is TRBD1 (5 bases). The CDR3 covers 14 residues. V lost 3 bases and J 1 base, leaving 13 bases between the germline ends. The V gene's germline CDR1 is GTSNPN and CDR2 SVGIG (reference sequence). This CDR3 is CAWSVGQGSYEQYF. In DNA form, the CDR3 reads TGTGCCTGGAGCGTTGGTCAGGGTTCCTACGAGCAGTACTTC.

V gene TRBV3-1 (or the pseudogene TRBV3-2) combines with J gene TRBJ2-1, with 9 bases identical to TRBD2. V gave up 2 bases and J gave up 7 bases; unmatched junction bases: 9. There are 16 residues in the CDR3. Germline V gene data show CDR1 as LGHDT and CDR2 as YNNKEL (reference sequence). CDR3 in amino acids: CASSQSSGMGRNEQFF. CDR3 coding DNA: TGTGCCAGCAGCCAATCTAGCGGGATGGGGCGTAATGAGCAGTTCTTC.

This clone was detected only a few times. The CDR3 coding sequence is TGTGCCAGCAGTATCAGTGGGCTCGGTTCACCCCTCCACTTT. Translating gives CASSISGLGSPLHF. V and J are TRBV7-9 and TRBJ1-6, with unresolved D. Germline V gene sequence: CDR1 SEHNR, CDR2 FQNEAQ (reference sequence). The CDR3 sequence is 14 residues long. The germline V and J ends were trimmed by 6 bases and 9 bases, with 15 bases remaining between them.

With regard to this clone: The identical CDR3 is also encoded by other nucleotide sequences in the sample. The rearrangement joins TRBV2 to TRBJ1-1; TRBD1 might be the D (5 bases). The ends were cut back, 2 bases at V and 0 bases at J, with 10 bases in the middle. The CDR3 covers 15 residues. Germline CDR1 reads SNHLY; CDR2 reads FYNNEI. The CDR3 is CASSERGQLNTEAFF. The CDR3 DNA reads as TGTGCCAGCAGTGAACGCGGACAACTGAACACTGAAGCTTTCTTT.

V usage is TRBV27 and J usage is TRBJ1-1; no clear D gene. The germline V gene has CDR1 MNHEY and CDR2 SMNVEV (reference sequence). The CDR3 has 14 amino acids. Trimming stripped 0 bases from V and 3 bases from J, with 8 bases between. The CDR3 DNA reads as TGTGCCAGCAGTTTATCGTGGGTAGACACTGAAGCTTTCTTT. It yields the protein CASSLSWVDTEAFF.

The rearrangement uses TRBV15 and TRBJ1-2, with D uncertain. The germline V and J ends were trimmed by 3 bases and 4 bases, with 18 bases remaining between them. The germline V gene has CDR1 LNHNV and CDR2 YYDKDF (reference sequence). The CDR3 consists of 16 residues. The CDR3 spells CATSRAGRASTYGYTF. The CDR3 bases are TGTGCCACCAGCAGGGCCGGACGGGCCTCCACCTATGGCTACACCTTC.

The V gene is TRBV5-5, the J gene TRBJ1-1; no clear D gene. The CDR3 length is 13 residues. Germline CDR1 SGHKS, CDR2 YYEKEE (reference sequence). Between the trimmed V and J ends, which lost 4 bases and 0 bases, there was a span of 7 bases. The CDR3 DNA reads TGTGCCAGCAGCCAAGACCTGAACACTGAAGCTTTCTTT. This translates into CASSQDLNTEAFF. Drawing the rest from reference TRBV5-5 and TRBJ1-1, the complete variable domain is DAGVTQSPTHLIKTRGQQVTLRCSPISGHKSVSWYQQVLGQGPQFIFQYYEKEERGRGNFPDRFSARQFPNYSSELNVNALLLGDSALYLCASSQDLNTEAFFGQGTRLTVV.

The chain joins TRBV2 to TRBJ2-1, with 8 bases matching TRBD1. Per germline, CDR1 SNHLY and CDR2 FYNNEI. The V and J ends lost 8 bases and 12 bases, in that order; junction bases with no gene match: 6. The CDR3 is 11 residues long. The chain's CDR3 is CASVTGGGQFF. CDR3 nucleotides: TGTGCCAGCGTAACAGGGGGTGGGCAGTTCTTC.

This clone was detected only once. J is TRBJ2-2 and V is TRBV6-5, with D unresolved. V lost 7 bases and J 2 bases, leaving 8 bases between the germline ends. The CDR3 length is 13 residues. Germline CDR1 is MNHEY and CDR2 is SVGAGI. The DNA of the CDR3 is TGTGCCAGCACGGCTTCTAACACCGGGGAGCTGTTTTTT. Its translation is CASTASNTGELFF.

CDR3 sequence: CASSSPGRQNTGELFF. The CDR3 coding sequence is TGTGCCAGCAGCTCTCCGGGACGGCAAAACACCGGGGAGCTGTTTTTT. The chain links TRBV7-9 to TRBJ2-2; D may be TRBD1 or TRBD2 (5 bases each). This CDR3 region has 16 residues. The V and J ends lost 4 bases and 2 bases respectively, with 14 bases between them. Germline-derived CDR1 and CDR2 are SEHNR and FQNEAQ (reference sequence).

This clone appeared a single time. CDR3 in amino acids: CASSFSGGTEAFF. CDR3 in DNA: TGTGCCAGCAGTTTTTCCGGGGGCACTGAAGCTTTCTTT. This sequence joins TRBV12-3 or TRBV12-4 and TRBJ1-1, with D possibly TRBD1 on 5 matching bases. The ends were cut back, 3 bases at V and 4 bases at J, with 9 bases in the middle. This CDR3 region has 13 residues.

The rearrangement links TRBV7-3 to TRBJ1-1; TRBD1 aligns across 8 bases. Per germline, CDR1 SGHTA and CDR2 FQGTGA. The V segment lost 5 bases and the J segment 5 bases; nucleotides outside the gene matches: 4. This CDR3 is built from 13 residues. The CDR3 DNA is TGTGCCAGCAGCGAGGACAGGGTGACTGAAGCTTTCTTT. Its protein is CASSEDRVTEAFF.

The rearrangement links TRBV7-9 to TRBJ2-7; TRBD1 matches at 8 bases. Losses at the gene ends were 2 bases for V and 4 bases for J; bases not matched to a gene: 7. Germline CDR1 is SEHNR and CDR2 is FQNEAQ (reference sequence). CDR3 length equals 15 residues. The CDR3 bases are TGTGCCAGCAGCTTACAGGGGGCCGGGACGTACGAGCAGTACTTC. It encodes CASSLQGAGTYEQYF.

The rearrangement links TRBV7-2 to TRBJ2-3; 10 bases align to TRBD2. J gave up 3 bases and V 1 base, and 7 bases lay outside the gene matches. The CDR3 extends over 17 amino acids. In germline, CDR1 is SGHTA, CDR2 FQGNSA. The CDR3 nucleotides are TGTGCCAGCAGCTTAGATAGGGGGACTAGCGCGACAGATACGCAGTATTTT. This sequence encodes CASSLDRGTSATDTQYF.

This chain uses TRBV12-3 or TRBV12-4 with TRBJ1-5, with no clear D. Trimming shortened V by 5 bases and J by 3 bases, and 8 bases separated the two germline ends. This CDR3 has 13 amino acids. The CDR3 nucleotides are TGTGCCAGCAGTCCCAGGACCAATCAGCCCCAGCATTTT. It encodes CASSPRTNQPQHF.

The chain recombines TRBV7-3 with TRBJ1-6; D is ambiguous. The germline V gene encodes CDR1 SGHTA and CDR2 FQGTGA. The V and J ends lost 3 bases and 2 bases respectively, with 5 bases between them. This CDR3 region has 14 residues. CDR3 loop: CASSLGPYNSPLHF. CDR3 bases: TGTGCCAGCAGCTTGGGCCCCTATAATTCACCCCTCCACTTT.

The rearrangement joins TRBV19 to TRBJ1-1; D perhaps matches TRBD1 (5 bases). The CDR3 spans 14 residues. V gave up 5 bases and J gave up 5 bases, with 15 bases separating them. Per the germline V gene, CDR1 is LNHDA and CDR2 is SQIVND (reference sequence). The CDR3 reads CASSFSPGETEAFF. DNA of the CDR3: TGTGCCAGTAGTTTCTCGCCGGGGGAAACTGAAGCTTTCTTT.

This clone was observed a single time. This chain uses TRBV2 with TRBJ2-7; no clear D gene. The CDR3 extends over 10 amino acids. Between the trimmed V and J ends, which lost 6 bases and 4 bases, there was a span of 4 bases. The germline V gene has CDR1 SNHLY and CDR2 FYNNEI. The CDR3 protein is CASRTYEQYF. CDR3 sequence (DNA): TGTGCCAGCAGGACATACGAGCAGTACTTC.

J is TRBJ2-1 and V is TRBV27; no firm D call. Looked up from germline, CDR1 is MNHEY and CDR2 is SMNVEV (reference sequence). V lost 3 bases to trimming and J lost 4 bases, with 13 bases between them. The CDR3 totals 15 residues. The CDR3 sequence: CASSFALKGYNEQFF. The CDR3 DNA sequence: TGTGCCAGCAGTTTCGCTTTGAAAGGGTACAATGAGCAGTTCTTC.

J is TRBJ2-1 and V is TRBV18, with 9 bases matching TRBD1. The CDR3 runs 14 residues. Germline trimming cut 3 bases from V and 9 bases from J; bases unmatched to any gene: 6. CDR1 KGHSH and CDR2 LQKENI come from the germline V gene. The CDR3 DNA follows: TGTGCCAGCTCACCGGGACAGGGAATTGCTGAGCAGTTCTTC. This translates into CASSPGQGIAEQFF. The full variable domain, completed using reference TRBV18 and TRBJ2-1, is NAGVMQNPRHLVRRRGQEARLRCSPMKGHSHVYWYRQLPEEGLKFMVYLQKENIIDESGMPKERFSAEFPKEGPSILRIQQVVRGDSAAYFCASSPGQGIAEQFFGPGTRLTVL.

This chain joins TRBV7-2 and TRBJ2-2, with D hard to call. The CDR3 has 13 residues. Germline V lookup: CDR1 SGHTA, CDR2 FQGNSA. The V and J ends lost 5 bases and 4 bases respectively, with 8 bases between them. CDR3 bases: TGTGCCAGCAGCCTTAGGGCCACCGGGGAGCTGTTTTTT. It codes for CASSLRATGELFF.

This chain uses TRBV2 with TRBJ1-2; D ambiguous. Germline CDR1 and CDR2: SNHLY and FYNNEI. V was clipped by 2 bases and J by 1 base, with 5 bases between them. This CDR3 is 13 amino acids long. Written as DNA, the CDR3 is TGTGCCAGCAGTGAACAGGTTAACTATGGCTACACCTTC. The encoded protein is CASSEQVNYGYTF. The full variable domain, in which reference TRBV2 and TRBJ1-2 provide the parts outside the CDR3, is EPEVTQTPSHQVTQMGQEVILRCVPISNHLYFYWYRQILGQKVEFLVSFYNNEISEKSEIFDDQFSVERPDGSNFTLKIRSTKLEDSAMYFCASSEQVNYGYTFGSGTRLTVV.

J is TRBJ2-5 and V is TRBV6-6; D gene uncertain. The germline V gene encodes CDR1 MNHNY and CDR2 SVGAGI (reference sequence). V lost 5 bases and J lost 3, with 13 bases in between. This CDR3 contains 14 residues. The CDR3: CASSLGLREETQYF. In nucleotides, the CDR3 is TGTGCCAGCAGTCTGGGTTTAAGGGAAGAGACCCAGTACTTC.

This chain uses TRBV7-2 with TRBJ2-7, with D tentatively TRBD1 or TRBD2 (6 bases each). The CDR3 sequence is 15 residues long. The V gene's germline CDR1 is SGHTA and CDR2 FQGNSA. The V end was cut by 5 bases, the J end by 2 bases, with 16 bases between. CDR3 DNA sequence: TGTGCCAGCAGCCCCATCCCGCGGGACACCTACGAGCAGTACTTC. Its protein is CASSPIPRDTYEQYF.

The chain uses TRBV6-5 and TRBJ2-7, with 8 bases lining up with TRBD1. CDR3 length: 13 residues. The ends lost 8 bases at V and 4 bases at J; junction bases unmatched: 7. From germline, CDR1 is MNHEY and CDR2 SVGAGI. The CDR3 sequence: CASSKTGEYEQYF. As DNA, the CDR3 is TGTGCCAGCTCCAAGACAGGGGAGTACGAGCAGTACTTC.

This chain's CDR3 is CASSRRWISGTDTQYF. As DNA, the CDR3 is TGCGCCAGCAGCCGCCGGTGGATTTCTGGCACAGATACGCAGTATTTT. V gene TRBV5-1 combines with J gene TRBJ2-3; D gene unclear. This CDR3 spans 16 amino acids. Trimming stripped 4 bases from V and 1 base from J, with 16 bases between. Germline V gives CDR1 SGHRS, CDR2 YFSETQ.